Following are 24 T cell receptor beta chains from one sample sequenced in a study of molecular identifiers for immune sequencing clone quantification. In TCRdb, the PCR reads were re-called with MiXCR into one record per CDR3 protein. The data show about 510,000 distinct CDR3 sequences, with 20% to 25% seen just once and about 0.84% held by the top ten. Sequencing was carried out using naive CD8+ T cells from blood, with Jurkat cell RNA spiked in. Indicated subset: FACS-sorted CD8+CD4-CCR7+CD45RA+ naive T cells. The receptors were sampled from a human donor in good health. Some libraries in this study had Jurkat cell RNA spiked in.

The chain is built from TRBV7-7 and TRBJ1-5; no definite D call. The CDR3 covers 15 residues. Germline V gene lookup returns CDR1 SSHAT and CDR2 FNYEAQ (reference sequence). The V end lost 1 base, the J end lost 2 bases, and 9 bases lay between the germline ends. The CDR3 protein is CASSLVCTGNQPQHF. The CDR3 DNA is TGTGCCAGCAGCTTAGTGTGCACCGGCAATCAGCCCCAGCATTTT.

The gene calls are TRBV3-1 and TRBJ2-5; D not resolved. Germline V lookup: CDR1 LGHDT, CDR2 YNNKEL (reference sequence). The CDR3 spans 14 residues. Trimming took 0 bases from V and 0 from J, leaving 5 bases between them. CDR3 residues: CASSQDYNQETQYF. CDR3 DNA sequence: TGTGCCAGCAGCCAAGACTACAACCAAGAGACCCAGTACTTC.

This clonotype has ten or more counts. The chain carries TRBV5-1 and TRBJ1-1; D is uncertain. The CDR3 consists of 14 residues. V was cut by 1 base and J by 1 base, with 8 bases left in between. Germline CDR1 SGHRS, CDR2 YFSETQ. CDR3: CASSLLGRNTEAFF. CDR3 nucleotide sequence: TGCGCCAGCAGCTTGTTGGGCAGGAACACTGAAGCTTTCTTT.

This clonotype was counted at least ten times. V is TRBV19 and J is TRBJ2-7; 9 bases agree with TRBD1. The CDR3 extends over 15 amino acids. Losses at the gene ends were 3 bases for V and 5 bases for J; bases not matched to a gene: 8. The germline CDR1 and CDR2 sequences are LNHDA and SQIVND (reference sequence). This CDR3 is CASSIGQGLLNEQYF. The DNA for the CDR3 is TGTGCCAGTAGTATCGGACAGGGGTTGCTCAACGAGCAGTACTTC.

The V gene is TRBV29-1, the J gene TRBJ1-2, with D unresolved. V lost 4 bases and J 6 bases, leaving 9 bases between the germline ends. CDR3 size: 11 residues. Germline lookup yields CDR1 SQVTM and CDR2 ANQGSEA. The CDR3 DNA is TGCAGCGTTGTGGTCAGTCATGGCTACACCTTC. Translating it yields CSVVVSHGYTF.

This clonotype was seen more than once but under ten times. The V call is TRBV28, the J call TRBJ2-7; 8 bases align to TRBD1. CDR1 is MDHEN and CDR2 is SYDVKM in the germline V gene. The V and J ends lost 7 bases and 2 bases, in that order; junction bases with no gene match: 10. This CDR3 has 15 amino acids. The CDR3 spells CASTTGQEATYEQYF. The DNA of the CDR3 is TGTGCCAGCACCACGGGACAGGAGGCCACCTACGAGCAGTACTTC.

The chain links TRBV29-1 to TRBJ2-4; the D gene is possibly TRBD2 (6 bases). V dropped 3 bases and J dropped 0 bases, with 15 bases sitting between them. The CDR3 has 16 residues. Per the germline V gene, CDR1 is SQVTM and CDR2 is ANQGSEA. The CDR3 region has the DNA TGCAGCGTTGAGGGGGGAGCATGGCAAGCCAAAAACATTCAGTACTTC. This translates into CSVEGGAWQAKNIQYF. Together with reference TRBV29-1 and TRBJ2-4, the CDR3 gives the full variable domain: SAVISQKPSRDICQRGTSLTIQCQVDSQVTMMFWYRQQPGQSLTLIATANQGSEATYESGFVIDKFPISRPNLTFSTLTVSNMSPEDSSIYLCSVEGGAWQAKNIQYFGAGTRLSVL.

This clonotype has more than one count but fewer than ten. Its ends do not fully match the called genes, so a read error is possible. The chain combines TRBV7-7 with TRBJ2-7; tentative D call: TRBD1 (6 bases). CDR1 SSHAT and CDR2 FNYEAQ come from the germline V gene (reference sequence). This CDR3 is 15 amino acids long. The CDR3 nucleotides read TGTGCTAGCAGCTTAGCCCGGACAGTTTTTGACGAGCAGTACTTC. The encoded protein is CASSLARTVFDEQYF. Drawing the rest from reference TRBV7-7 and TRBJ2-7, the complete variable domain is GAGVSQSPRYKVTKRGQDVTLRCDPISSHATLYWYQQALGQGPEFLTYFNYEAQPDKSGLPSDRFSAERPEGSISTLTIQRTEQRDSAMYRCASSLARTVFDEQYFGPGTRLTVT.

This chain links TRBV7-6 with TRBJ2-7; TRBD2 agrees at 8 bases. V trimming: 2 bases; J trimming: 0 bases; junction bases outside the gene matches: 6. Looked up from germline, CDR1 is SGHVS and CDR2 is FNYEAQ. The CDR3 is 16 amino acids. The CDR3 DNA reads TGTGCCAGCAGCTTAAGCCAGCGGGGGAACTCCTACGAGCAGTACTTC. Amino acids: CASSLSQRGNSYEQYF.

Concerning this clonotype: One end of the junction is discordant with germline, which a read error may explain. The rearrangement joins TRBV11-1 to TRBJ2-6, with TRBD1 identical over 7 bases. Germline V gene data show CDR1 as SGHAT and CDR2 as FQDESV (reference sequence). This CDR3 spans 15 amino acids. Here the CDR3 reads CASRDRNSGANALTF. DNA of the CDR3: TGTGCCAGCAGGGACAGGAACTCTGGGGCCAACGCCCTGACTTTC.

This clonotype was seen a single time. The junction departs from germline at one end; a sequencing error may be responsible. This chain joins TRBV27 and TRBJ2-7; D is perhaps TRBD1 or TRBD2 (5 bases each). Germline V lookup: CDR1 MNHEY, CDR2 SMNVEV (reference sequence). The CDR3 totals 14 residues. CDR3 region: CVSSIRDRAYEQYF. The CDR3 region has the DNA TGTGTCAGCAGTATAAGGGACCGCGCCTACGAGCAGTACTTC.

This clonotype was seen at least ten times. V gene TRBV28 combines with J gene TRBJ2-4; 8 bases are a match to TRBD1. There are 17 residues in the CDR3. The trim removed 8 bases at V and 0 bases at J, leaving 12 bases unmatched. Germline V gene sequence: CDR1 MDHEN, CDR2 SYDVKM. Here the CDR3 DNA reads TGTGCCAGCGGAATCTCGGACAGGGCCCTAGCCAAAAACATTCAGTACTTC. Protein: CASGISDRALAKNIQYF.

The chain uses TRBV6-2 or TRBV6-3 and TRBJ1-1; D ambiguous. The CDR3 consists of 12 residues. Between the trimmed V and J ends, which lost 1 base and 4 bases, there was a span of 4 bases. Germline V gives CDR1 MNHEY, CDR2 SVGEGT. Written as DNA, the CDR3 is TGTGCCAGCAGTTACTTTCCCACTGAAGCTTTCTTT. Protein: CASSYFPTEAFF.

This clonotype was recorded at least ten times. This chain joins TRBV14 and TRBJ2-7; D perhaps matches TRBD2 (6 bases). V lost 0 bases, J lost 2 bases, and 11 bases lay in between. The CDR3 has 15 residues. Germline V gene data show CDR1 as SGHDN and CDR2 as FVKESK. CDR3 nucleotides: TGTGCCAGCAGCCAAGATTTTGGGGGGACCTACGAGCAGTACTTC. It yields the protein CASSQDFGGTYEQYF.

In the case of this clonotype: A read error may explain this, as a much larger clone is one base away. This chain connects TRBV11-2 to TRBJ2-7; 9 bases are a match to TRBD1. Germline CDR1 SGHAT, CDR2 FQNNGV. The CDR3 runs 14 residues. The CDR3 DNA is TGTGCCAGCACCCCCGGGACAGGGCACTACGGGCAGTACTTC. Residues: CASTPGTGHYGQYF.

The chain's CDR3 is CASSFQGQTYTF. In DNA, the CDR3 is TGTGCCAGCAGCTTTCAGGGCCAGACCTACACCTTC. The chain combines TRBV7-9 with TRBJ1-2, with D possibly TRBD1 on 5 matching bases. CDR3 length: 12 amino acids. Between the trimmed V and J ends, which lost 3 bases and 10 bases, there was a span of 12 bases. Germline V gene sequence: CDR1 SEHNR, CDR2 FQNEAQ (reference sequence).

As for this clonotype: Since no conserved phenylalanine or tryptophan closes the CDR3, a read error is the likely cause. The genes are TRBV7-9 and TRBJ1-3, with unresolved D. Between the trimmed V and J ends, which lost 5 bases and 0 bases, there was a span of 8 bases. This CDR3 comprises 14 residues. Germline CDR1 and CDR2: SEHNR and FQNEAQ (reference sequence). CDR3 sequence reads: CASSEEFSGNTIYL. The CDR3 DNA reads as TGTGCCAGCAGCGAGGAATTCTCTGGAAACACCATATATCTT.

The rearrangement uses TRBV28 and TRBJ1-5, with no clear D. The CDR3 is 16 residues long. Germline CDR1 and CDR2: MDHEN and SYDVKM. V lost 5 bases to trimming and J lost 3 bases, with 17 bases between them. The DNA of the CDR3 is TGTGCCAGCAGTCCCCTTACCGGGTATGTCAATCAGCCCCAGCATTTT. This gives the protein CASSPLTGYVNQPQHF.

For the CDR3, the DNA is TGTGCCACCCGGGGGGGCGAGTTGGATCAGCCCCAGCATTTT. Amino acid sequence: CATRGGELDQPQHF. The chain combines TRBV6-2 or TRBV6-3 with TRBJ1-5; the D gene is possibly TRBD1 (6 bases). Trimming removed 10 bases at V and 5 bases at J, with 18 bases between. Germline CDR1 and CDR2: MNHEY and SVGEGT. The CDR3 has 14 residues.

There are a few counts of this clonotype. J is TRBJ1-1 and V is TRBV27; D is ambiguous. The CDR3 loop spans 13 amino acids. Germline CDR1 and CDR2: MNHEY and SMNVEV (reference sequence). Trimming cost V 2 bases and J 5 bases, with 9 bases left between them. CDR3 loop: CASSLKAETEAFF. The CDR3 region has the DNA TGTGCCAGCAGTTTAAAGGCAGAAACTGAAGCTTTCTTT.

This chain joins TRBV7-9 and TRBJ2-4; 7 nucleotides align to TRBD1. Trimming took 1 base from V and 0 from J; bases not matched to a gene: 6. The CDR3 runs to 17 residues. From germline, CDR1 is SEHNR and CDR2 FQNEAQ (reference sequence). CDR3 sequence reads: CASSLGGQRLAKNIQYF. The DNA of the CDR3 is TGTGCCAGCAGCTTAGGGGGACAGAGGCTAGCCAAAAACATTCAGTACTTC. The whole variable domain, filled in from reference TRBV7-9 and TRBJ2-4, reads DTGVSQNPRHKITKRGQNVTFRCDPISEHNRLYWYRQTLGQGPEFLTYFQNEAQLEKSRLLSDRFSAERPKGSFSTLEIQRTEQGDSAMYLCASSLGGQRLAKNIQYFGAGTRLSVL.

This clonotype was detected many times. The chain links TRBV7-9 to TRBJ2-7; 11 bases are shared with TRBD1. This CDR3 region has 14 residues. The ends lost 3 bases at V and 4 bases at J; junction bases unmatched: 2. Germline values: CDR1 SEHNR, CDR2 FQNEAQ (reference sequence). The CDR3 sequence: CASSFGDRGYEQYF. The CDR3 DNA sequence: TGTGCCAGCAGCTTTGGGGACAGGGGGTACGAGCAGTACTTC.

This clonotype was counted at least ten times. CDR3 in DNA: TGTGCCAGCAGCCCCAGGGTAGCGGGGGCCGCCTCGGATACGCAGTATTTT. Protein sequence: CASSPRVAGAASDTQYF. This sequence joins TRBV7-8 and TRBJ2-3; 9 bases are shared with TRBD2. Germline V gene data show CDR1 as SGHVS and CDR2 as FQNEAQ. The CDR3 has 17 amino acids. V lost 5 bases to trimming and J lost 6 bases; unmatched junction nucleotides: 15. Supplemented by reference TRBV7-8 and TRBJ2-3, the full variable domain reads GAGVSQSPRYKVAKRGQDVALRCDPISGHVSLFWYQQALGQGPEFLTYFQNEAQLDKSGLPSDRFFAERPEGSVSTLKIQRTQQEDSAVYLCASSPRVAGAASDTQYFGPGTRLTVL.

This clonotype was found once. V usage is TRBV3-1 and J usage is TRBJ2-2, with a possible D match to TRBD1 (5 bases). The CDR3 consists of 17 residues. Per germline, CDR1 LGHDT and CDR2 YNNKEL (reference sequence). The V end was cut by 0 bases, the J end by 0 bases, with 11 bases between. In DNA, the CDR3 is TGTGCCAGCAGCCAAGATTCAGGGCTCTCGAACACCGGGGAGCTGTTTTTT. Its protein is CASSQDSGLSNTGELFF.